One and the same sample provided the 19 T cell receptor beta chains below, sequenced in a study of T cell changes during pregnancy in multiple sclerosis. The assay was immunoSEQ multiplex PCR, and TCRdb's table has in-frame clones only and misses some. This table holds 20,000 to 25,000 clones, approximately 90% found once. Specimen: CD4+ T cells from peripheral blood mononuclear cells, collected in the third trimester of pregnancy. The receptors stem from a female donor with multiple sclerosis, enrolled in a pregnancy study.

The chain combines TRBV10-3 with TRBJ1-2, with a possible D match to TRBD1 (5 bases). The V end was cut by 3 bases, the J end by 4 bases, with 12 bases between. Germline V CDR1 and CDR2: ENHRY, SYGVKD. The length of the CDR3 is 14 residues. The CDR3 spells CAISELHQGYGYTF. The DNA of the CDR3 is TGTGCCATCAGTGAATTGCACCAGGGCTATGGCTACACCTTC.

The CDR3: CATQRGAGEETQYF. CDR3 sequence (DNA): TGTGCCACCCAAAGGGGGGCGGGGGAAGAGACCCAGTACTTC. V is TRBV2 and J is TRBJ2-5; D is possibly TRBD2 (7 bases). V lost 10 bases and J lost 3, with 18 bases in between. Germline assignment: CDR1 SNHLY and CDR2 FYNNEI. This CDR3 has 14 amino acids.

This clone was seen just once. The V call is TRBV2, the J call TRBJ1-1, with a possible D match to TRBD1 (5 bases). This CDR3 region has 15 residues. Germline CDR1 SNHLY, CDR2 FYNNEI. The ends were cut back, 4 bases at V and 3 bases at J, with 15 bases in the middle. CDR3 DNA: TGTGCCAGCAGTGGTGGAGGGGTCCGCTACACTGAAGCTTTCTTT. Protein sequence: CASSGGGVRYTEAFF.

The chain carries TRBV18 and TRBJ2-2; D is possibly TRBD1 (5 bases). V was clipped by 4 bases and J by 8 bases, with 8 bases between them. The CDR3 sequence is 12 residues long. Per the germline V gene, CDR1 is KGHSH and CDR2 is LQKENI. The CDR3: CASSLRQGELFF. The CDR3 nucleotides are TGTGCCAGCTCACTGAGACAGGGGGAGCTGTTTTTT.

This clone was counted a single time. V is TRBV5-6 and J is TRBJ1-2, with D possibly TRBD1 on 5 matching bases. V lost 0 bases and J lost 8, with 11 bases in between. The CDR3 covers 13 residues. Germline lookup yields CDR1 SGHDT and CDR2 YYEEEE. The CDR3: CASSLGVQGGYTF. CDR3 coding DNA: TGTGCCAGCAGCTTGGGGGTTCAGGGAGGCTACACCTTC.

The chain is built from TRBV7-9 and TRBJ2-3; TRBD2 might be the D (6 bases). Germline V CDR1 and CDR2: SEHNR, FQNEAQ (reference sequence). V dropped 2 bases and J dropped 6 bases, with 9 bases sitting between them. The CDR3 runs to 13 residues. The CDR3 DNA reads TGTGCCAGCAGCTTATCCCGGGAGGATACGCAGTATTTT. Residues: CASSLSREDTQYF.

The gene calls are TRBV19 and TRBJ1-1; 7 bases line up with TRBD1. This CDR3 comprises 13 residues. Looked up from germline, CDR1 is LNHDA and CDR2 is SQIVND (reference sequence). Trimming removed 5 bases from V and 3 bases from J; junction bases left unmatched: 3. As DNA, the CDR3 is TGTGCCAGTAGTTGGGACAGTCACACTGAAGCTTTCTTT. It specifies CASSWDSHTEAFF.

This clone was seen only once. This chain joins TRBV5-1 and TRBJ1-2; possibly TRBD1 for D (5 bases). Trimming pared 0 bases from V and 3 bases from J, leaving 9 bases between. Germline V lookup: CDR1 SGHRS, CDR2 YFSETQ. The CDR3 contains 14 residues. In nucleotides, the CDR3 is TGCGCCAGCAGCTTGGAGGCGGGGGACTATGGCTACACCTTC. It is translated as CASSLEAGDYGYTF.

The chain joins TRBV28 to TRBJ2-1, with TRBD1 identical over 9 bases. Trimming took 4 bases from V and 5 from J; bases not matched to a gene: 9. The CDR3 spans 16 residues. Per the germline V gene, CDR1 is MDHEN and CDR2 is SYDVKM. CDR3 DNA: TGTGCCAGCAGTTCCGCCGGGACAGGGTCGAACAATGAGCAGTTCTTC. Its protein is CASSSAGTGSNNEQFF.

This clone was seen only once. The chain carries TRBV7-2 and TRBJ1-1; D might be TRBD1 (6 bases). Trimming cost V 5 bases and J 6 bases, with 16 bases left between them. Germline loops: CDR1 SGHTA, CDR2 FQGNSA. The length of the CDR3 is 14 residues. CDR3 sequence reads: CASSHPRGGSEAFF. The CDR3 nucleotides are TGTGCCAGCAGCCACCCCAGGGGCGGGTCTGAAGCTTTCTTT.

The chain is built from TRBV9 and TRBJ2-1; 8 nucleotides agree with TRBD2. V shed 0 bases and J 4 bases; nucleotides not matched to a gene: 12. CDR3 length: 18 amino acids. CDR1 is SGDLS and CDR2 is YYNGEE in the germline V gene. In DNA form, the CDR3 reads TGTGCCAGCAGCGTAGAGGCGGGGGGACGCCTAGGGTACAATGAGCAGTTCTTC. It translates to CASSVEAGGRLGYNEQFF.

The rearrangement joins TRBV7-9 to TRBJ1-5, with D perhaps matching TRBD1 (6 bases). V lost 1 base and J lost 4, with 14 bases in between. CDR1 SEHNR and CDR2 FQNEAQ come from the germline V gene (reference sequence). There are 16 residues in the CDR3. The CDR3 spells CASSLGTGSRNQPQHF. The CDR3, as DNA: TGTGCCAGCAGCTTAGGCACAGGGAGTCGGAATCAGCCCCAGCATTTT.

The gene calls are TRBV10-3 and TRBJ2-5; 9 nucleotides match TRBD1. V lost 3 bases, J lost 5 bases, and 7 bases stayed unmatched. Germline V CDR1 and CDR2: ENHRY, SYGVKD. The CDR3 extends over 15 amino acids. The CDR3 coding sequence is TGTGCCATCAGTGAACAGGGGGCTTCTTTTGAGACCCAGTACTTC. It is translated as CAISEQGASFETQYF.

This clone appeared once. This chain uses TRBV2 with TRBJ1-2, with 8 nucleotides matching TRBD1. The CDR3 consists of 14 residues. CDR1 SNHLY and CDR2 FYNNEI come from the germline V gene. V was clipped by 5 bases and J by 7 bases; unmatched bases: 9. This CDR3 is CASSSGPGGSGYTF. CDR3 coding DNA: TGTGCCAGCAGTTCCGGTCCAGGGGGCAGTGGCTACACCTTC. The full variable domain, its missing parts supplied by reference TRBV2 and TRBJ1-2, is EPEVTQTPSHQVTQMGQEVILRCVPISNHLYFYWYRQILGQKVEFLVSFYNNEISEKSEIFDDQFSVERPDGSNFTLKIRSTKLEDSAMYFCASSSGPGGSGYTFGSGTRLTVV.

This clone was picked up one time. This chain uses TRBV7-2 with TRBJ1-2; D uncertain. V was trimmed by 7 bases and J by 4 bases, leaving 7 bases between them. This CDR3 is built from 11 residues. Germline CDR1 is SGHTA and CDR2 is FQGNSA. The CDR3 coding sequence is TGTGCCAGCACCCTCGGCTATGGCTACACCTTC. Residues: CASTLGYGYTF.

This rearrangement joins TRBV30 to TRBJ1-5; D is unresolved. CDR1 is GTSNPN, CDR2 SVGIG, per germline (reference sequence). V was pared by 2 bases and J by 0 bases, with 5 bases between. CDR3 length equals 13 residues. CDR3 in DNA: TGTGCCTGGAGTACCTATAGCAATCAGCCCCAGCATTTT. The encoded protein is CAWSTYSNQPQHF.

The chain employs TRBV7-3 and TRBJ1-2, with a tentative D call TRBD1 (5 bases). V shed 5 bases and J shed 6 bases, with 16 bases lying between them. The length of the CDR3 is 14 residues. In germline, CDR1 is SGHTA, CDR2 FQGTGA. This chain's CDR3 is CASSPGGTVDGYTF. CDR3 nucleotides: TGTGCCAGCAGCCCGGGGGGGACCGTGGATGGCTACACCTTC.

The rearrangement joins TRBV6-1 to TRBJ2-1; 7 nucleotides match TRBD1. The CDR3 totals 12 residues. CDR1 and CDR2 from the germline V gene are MNHNS and SASEGT. Trimming at V came to 6 bases and at J to 4 bases, leaving 0 bases not matched to a gene. The DNA for the CDR3 is TGTGCCAGCAGGGGACAGTACAATGAGCAGTTCTTC. This sequence encodes CASRGQYNEQFF.

In regard to this clone: A junction boundary mismatches the germline segment, possibly from a read error. V usage is TRBV30 and J usage is TRBJ2-2; possibly TRBD2 for D (6 bases). Germline-derived CDR1 and CDR2 are GTSNPN and SVGIG (reference sequence). CDR3 length equals 13 residues. Here the CDR3 reads CAWNGGNTGELFF. CDR3 DNA sequence: TGTGCGTGGAACGGGGGGAACACCGGGGAGCTGTTTTTT.